This T cell receptor (beta chain) was identified during a study of stem cell transplantation in POMP-related autoinflammatory disease. As for the study in general: Impaired MHC class I-dependent CD8+ differentiation was hypothesized from defective thymoproteasomes.

Assay used: immunoSEQ multiplex PCR; TCRdb lists only in-frame clones, some missing. Among some 65,000 clones listed, just over 90% were seen once. PRAID featured prominent immunodeficiency. The CDR3 covers 16 residues. The V and J ends lost 5 bases and 1 base, in that order; junction bases with no gene match: 5. Germline V gives CDR1 WSHSY, CDR2 SAAADI. This receptor was identified in a human patient with POMP-related autoinflammation and immune dysregulation (PRAID). Some T cells may possibly be graft donor cells. The rearrangement links TRBV10-2 to TRBJ2-7, with 13 bases lining up with TRBD2. The input for sequencing was CD4+ T cells from PBMCs, taken after stem cell transplantation. CDR3 sequence: CASSTSGRARSYEQYF. CDR3 nucleotide sequence: TGCGCCAGCAGTACTAGCGGGAGGGCCCGATCCTACGAGCAGTACTTC.